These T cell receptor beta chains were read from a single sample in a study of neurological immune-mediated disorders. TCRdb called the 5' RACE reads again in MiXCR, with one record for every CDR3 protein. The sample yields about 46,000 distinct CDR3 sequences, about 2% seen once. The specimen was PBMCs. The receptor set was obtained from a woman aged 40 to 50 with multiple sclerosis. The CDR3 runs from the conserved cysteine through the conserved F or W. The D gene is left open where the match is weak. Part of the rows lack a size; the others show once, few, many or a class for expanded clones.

CDR3nt: TGCGCCAGCAGCCAAGAACCCGCGGGGGGGCTGGGTGAGCAGTTCTTC
CDR3aa: CASSQEPAGGLGEQFF
d_gene: TRBD2
j_gene: TRBJ2-1
v_gene: TRBV4-1
abundance: many

CDR3nt: TGCGCCAGCAGCCAAGATCCAAGTTTCTCTGGGGCCAACGTCCTGACTTTC
CDR3aa: CASSQDPSFSGANVLTF
d_gene: -
j_gene: TRBJ2-6
v_gene: TRBV4-1
abundance: many

CDR3nt: TGTGCCAGCAGCTTACGGGACAACACAGATACGCAGTATTTT
CDR3aa: CASSLRDNTDTQYF
d_gene: -
j_gene: TRBJ2-3
v_gene: TRBV7-9
abundance: many

CDR3nt: TGCGCCAGCAGCTTGATTGGGCAGGGGACCGGGGAGCTGTTTTTT
CDR3aa: CASSLIGQGTGELFF
d_gene: -
j_gene: TRBJ2-2
v_gene: TRBV5-1
abundance: many

CDR3nt: TGTGCCATCAGTCTCGAAAGACAGGCCGGCAACTATGGCTACACCTTC
CDR3aa: CAISLERQAGNYGYTF
d_gene: -
j_gene: TRBJ1-2
v_gene: TRBV10-3
abundance: many

CDR3nt: TGCGCCAGCAGCTTAGAGGTAGCGGGCGCCTCCTACGAGCAGTACTTC
CDR3aa: CASSLEVAGASYEQYF
d_gene: TRBD2
j_gene: TRBJ2-7
v_gene: TRBV5-1
abundance: many

CDR3nt: TGTGCCAGCAGCTTAGAAGGGGGGGCCACAGATACGCAGTATTTT
CDR3aa: CASSLEGGATDTQYF
d_gene: -
j_gene: TRBJ2-3
v_gene: TRBV11-2
abundance: many

CDR3nt: TGCGCCAGCAGCTTGGAAGGGCTAGATACGCAGTATTTT
CDR3aa: CASSLEGLDTQYF
d_gene: -
j_gene: TRBJ2-3
v_gene: TRBV5-1
abundance: many

CDR3nt: TGCAGTGCTGCGTCCTATAGCACAGATACGCAGTATTTT
CDR3aa: CSAASYSTDTQYF
d_gene: -
j_gene: TRBJ2-3
v_gene: TRBV20-1
abundance: -

CDR3nt: TGCAGTGCCGAGACAGCGGAGGGACACAGAATGTACGAGCAGTACTTC
CDR3aa: CSAETAEGHRMYEQYF
d_gene: -
j_gene: TRBJ2-7
v_gene: TRBV20-1
abundance: -

CDR3nt: TGCAGCGTTGGGGGACAGGCCACAGATACGCAGTATTTT
CDR3aa: CSVGGQATDTQYF
d_gene: TRBD1
j_gene: TRBJ2-3
v_gene: TRBV29-1
abundance: many

CDR3nt: TGTGCCACCTGGAGGGACAGGGTGGCCAATGAGCAGTTCTTC
CDR3aa: CATWRDRVANEQFF
d_gene: TRBD1
j_gene: TRBJ2-1
v_gene: TRBV9
abundance: many

CDR3nt: TGCAGTGCTAGCCAGCGGGGGATAGGAGATACGCAGTATTTT
CDR3aa: CSASQRGIGDTQYF
d_gene: TRBD2
j_gene: TRBJ2-3
v_gene: TRBV20-1
abundance: many

CDR3nt: TGTGCCAGCAGCTTAGGACCCGGGACTAGCGGGACGCAGTATTTT
CDR3aa: CASSLGPGTSGTQYF
d_gene: TRBD2
j_gene: TRBJ2-3
v_gene: TRBV7-8
abundance: many

CDR3nt: TGTGCCATCAGTGAGACGGACAGGGGGCTCATTCGGCACGAGCAGTACTTC
CDR3aa: CAISETDRGLIRHEQYF
d_gene: TRBD1
j_gene: TRBJ2-7
v_gene: TRBV10-3
abundance: few

CDR3nt: TGTGCCAGCAGAGATACAGGGGAATTTACTGAAGCTTTCTTT
CDR3aa: CASRDTGEFTEAFF
d_gene: TRBD1
j_gene: TRBJ1-1
v_gene: TRBV7-9
abundance: many

CDR3nt: TGCGCCAGCAGCCCGGAGAAGGGGGCAGATACGCAGTATTTT
CDR3aa: CASSPEKGADTQYF
d_gene: -
j_gene: TRBJ2-3
v_gene: TRBV5-1
abundance: many